This T cell receptor beta chain stems from a study of T cells in Graves' hyperthyroidism and ophthalmopathy. Study results and caveats: Blood also carried most thyroid clonotypes expanded above 0.001. Ophthalmopathy prediction by the model preceded onset by a median approximately six months.

RNA transcripts served as the template for amplifying TCR beta CDR3 regions. First-round RT-PCR with HTBI primers amplified the TCR CDR3 region. TCRdb called the multiplex PCR reads again in MiXCR, with one record for every CDR3 protein. The sample holds approximately 270,000 distinct CDR3 sequences, less than 15% seen once. Lactation, pregnancy, other autoimmune disease or uncontrolled infection excluded patients. Clinical symptoms, serum thyroxine, TRAb, thyroid ultrasound and orbital computed tomography established diagnosis. This CDR3 is 15 amino acids long. Germline V gene data show CDR1 as LGHNA and CDR2 as YNFKEQ. The V gene end was trimmed by 10 bases and the J gene end by 2 bases; junction bases not matched to a gene: 9. This clonotype was observed a few times. Its antigen remains unidentified.

Sequenced material: blood. This TCR derives from a woman aged 40 to 50 with Graves' hyperthyroidism that later progressed to Graves' ophthalmopathy. The V gene is TRBV4-2, the J gene TRBJ2-2; TRBD2 agrees at 8 bases. This CDR3 is CATSVAGLNTGELFF. CDR3 bases: TGTGCCACCTCAGTAGCGGGACTAAACACCGGGGAGCTGTTTTTT.